This TCR beta chain was obtained from a study of response to subunit inactivated influenza vaccine. Study outcomes and limitations: T cells newly recruited by each seasonal influenza vaccination are few, the authors suggested.

TCRdb processed the RT-PCR reads anew with MiXCR; each CDR3 protein has one entry. The data contain approximately 250,000 distinct CDR3 sequences, over 9% of them singletons. This clonotype was observed a few times. Its antigen is unknown. V shed 6 bases, J shed 4 bases, and the junction held 4 bases outside the gene matches. The CDR3 is made up of 12 amino acids. Germline CDR1 is DFQATT and CDR2 is SNEGSKA (reference sequence). The chain uses TRBV20-1 and TRBJ2-7; 9 bases align to TRBD1. The sample in question was non-naive T cells sorted from PBMCs, obtained around 15 days before vaccination. The origin of this receptor is a man aged 45-65 years who received an inactivated influenza vaccine. CDR3 protein: CSANDRGYEQYF. The CDR3 DNA follows: TGCAGTGCGAACGACAGGGGGTACGAGCAGTACTTC.